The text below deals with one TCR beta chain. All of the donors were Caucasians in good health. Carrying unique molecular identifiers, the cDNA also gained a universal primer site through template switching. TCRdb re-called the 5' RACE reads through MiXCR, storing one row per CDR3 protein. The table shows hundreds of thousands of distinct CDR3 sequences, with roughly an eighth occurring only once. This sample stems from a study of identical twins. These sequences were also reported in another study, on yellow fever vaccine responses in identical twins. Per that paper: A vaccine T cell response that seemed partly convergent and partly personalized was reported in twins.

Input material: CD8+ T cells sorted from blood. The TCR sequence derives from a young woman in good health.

CDR3 amino acids: CSTPEMDTEAFF. The DNA for the CDR3 is TGCAGTACCCCGGAAATGGACACTGAAGCTTTCTTT. The chain is built from TRBV20-1 and TRBJ1-1; no clear D. V lost 8 bases, J lost 3 bases, and 13 bases lay in between. The germline V gene has CDR1 DFQATT and CDR2 SNEGSKA (reference sequence). The CDR3 is 12 residues long.